The rows below give T cell receptor beta chains drawn from one sample of a study of beta chain features in type 1 diabetes. The assay was immunoSEQ multiplex PCR, and TCRdb's table has in-frame clones only and misses some. The top ten hold around 7% of the sample, which has under 400,000 clones, around 15% seen once. Sequenced input: central memory CD4+ T cells from blood. All receptors come from a man in his thirties or forties in good health. Each CDR3 is given with its conserved first and last residue. D genes are given only for firm matches. Part of the rows lack a size; the others show once, few, many or a class for expanded clones.

V: TRBV29-1; J: TRBJ2-3; D: NA; size: NA; CDR3: CSVEDPLGADTQYF; DNA: TGCAGCGTTGAAGACCCTCTGGGGGCAGATACGCAGTATTTT
V: TRBV4-3; J: TRBJ2-2; D: TRBD1; size: few; CDR3: CASSPDRDGELFF; DNA: TGCGCCAGCAGCCCTGACAGGGACGGGGAGCTGTTTTTT
V: TRBV5-5; J: TRBJ1-2; D: TRBD1; size: NA; CDR3: CASSLNPTGDYGYTF; DNA: TGTGCCAGCAGCCTTAACCCGACAGGGGACTATGGCTACACCTTC
V: TRBV6-5; J: TRBJ1-3; D: NA; size: NA; CDR3: CATQALGGNTIYF; DNA: TGTGCCACGCAGGCTTTGGGTGGAAACACCATATATTTT
V: TRBV25-1; J: TRBJ2-7; D: NA; size: NA; CDR3: CASSDRYDYEQYF; DNA: TGTGCCAGCAGTGACAGGTATGACTACGAGCAGTACTTC
V: TRBV6-5; J: TRBJ1-2; D: NA; size: NA; CDR3: CASMKTPNYGYTF; DNA: TGTGCCAGCATGAAGACACCTAACTATGGCTACACCTTC
V: TRBV11-3; J: TRBJ2-1; D: TRBD2; size: NA; CDR3: CASSLASGSWNEQFF; DNA: TGTGCCAGCAGCTTAGCTAGCGGGAGTTGGAATGAGCAGTTCTTC
V: TRBV27; J: TRBJ2-1; D: TRBD2; size: NA; CDR3: CASSLRLAGSLYNEQFF; DNA: TGTGCCAGCAGTTTAAGGCTAGCGGGGAGCCTTTACAATGAGCAGTTCTTC
V: TRBV7-8; J: TRBJ1-5; D: NA; size: NA; CDR3: CASSLGARPQHF; DNA: TGTGCCAGCAGCTTAGGGGCAAGGCCCCAGCATTTT
V: TRBV27; J: TRBJ2-3; D: NA; size: NA; CDR3: CASSSDFNTQYF; DNA: TGTGCCAGCAGCTCGGATTTCAATACGCAGTATTTT
V: TRBV30; J: TRBJ1-1; D: NA; size: NA; CDR3: CAWSVLENTEAFF; DNA: TGTGCCTGGAGTGTACTGGAGAACACTGAAGCTTTCTTT
V: TRBV2; J: TRBJ2-3; D: NA; size: NA; CDR3: CASRQQGGANADTQYF; DNA: TGTGCCAGCAGGCAACAGGGCGGGGCGAATGCAGATACGCAGTATTTT
V: TRBV5-4; J: TRBJ2-5; D: NA; size: once; CDR3: CASSFRGGREETQYF; DNA: TGTGCCAGCAGCTTTCGTGGCGGCCGCGAAGAGACCCAGTACTTC
V: TRBV4-1; J: TRBJ1-4; D: NA; size: many; CDR3: CASSPNTGRVKNEKLFF; DNA: TGCGCCAGCAGCCCTAATACGGGACGGGTCAAGAATGAAAAACTGTTTTTT
V: TRBV5-1; J: TRBJ2-5; D: NA; size: few; CDR3: CASSPGSNQETQYF; DNA: TGCGCCAGCAGCCCCGGGTCTAACCAAGAGACCCAGTACTTC
V: TRBV10-3; J: TRBJ2-1; D: NA; size: NA; CDR3: CAISLASYNEQFF; DNA: TGTGCCATCAGCCTAGCCTCCTACAATGAGCAGTTCTTC
V: TRBV27; J: TRBJ1-2; D: TRBD1; size: NA; CDR3: CASSSPSTGERNYGYTF; DNA: TGTGCCAGCAGTTCACCCTCCACAGGGGAGCGGAACTATGGCTACACCTTC
V: TRBV4-1; J: TRBJ1-1; D: NA; size: NA; CDR3: CASSQDWWGGASAEAFF; DNA: TGCGCCAGCAGCCAAGACTGGTGGGGGGGGGCTTCCGCTGAAGCTTTCTTT
V: TRBV19; J: TRBJ2-2; D: NA; size: few; CDR3: CASRVPTTLEGGELFF; DNA: TGTGCCAGTAGGGTACCCACTACCCTGGAGGGCGGGGAGCTGTTTTTT
V: TRBV10-3; J: TRBJ1-1; D: TRBD1; size: NA; CDR3: CAIKGQGVGNTEAFF; DNA: TGTGCCATCAAAGGACAGGGGGTGGGGAACACTGAAGCTTTCTTT
V: TRBV5-6; J: TRBJ2-3; D: NA; size: few; CDR3: CASSLVPGIGDTQYF; DNA: TGTGCCAGCAGCTTGGTTCCCGGGATTGGGGATACGCAGTATTTT
V: TRBV4-3; J: TRBJ2-3; D: NA; size: few; CDR3: CASSPLARKDTQYF; DNA: TGCGCCAGCAGCCCCTTAGCGCGAAAAGATACGCAGTATTTT
V: TRBV5-4; J: TRBJ2-3; D: NA; size: NA; CDR3: CASSQEWLAWADTQYF; DNA: TGTGCCAGCAGCCAAGAGTGGCTAGCGTGGGCCGATACGCAGTATTTT
V: TRBV5-1; J: TRBJ2-7; D: NA; size: NA; CDR3: CASSLDGRSYEQYF; DNA: TGCGCCAGCAGCTTGGACGGCCGCTCCTACGAGCAGTACTTC
V: TRBV10-3; J: TRBJ2-5; D: TRBD1; size: NA; CDR3: CASSPIPGQPKGETQYF; DNA: TGTGCCTCATCCCCGATACCGGGACAGCCAAAGGGGGAGACCCAGTACTTC
V: TRBV5-1; J: TRBJ1-1; D: NA; size: few; CDR3: CASSSGLNTEAFF; DNA: TGCGCCAGCAGCTCCGGGTTGAACACTGAAGCTTTCTTT
V: TRBV19; J: TRBJ1-5; D: TRBD1; size: many; CDR3: CASSSQGAGQPQHF; DNA: TGTGCCAGTAGTTCCCAGGGGGCGGGACAGCCCCAGCATTTT
V: TRBV25-1; J: TRBJ2-1; D: NA; size: NA; CDR3: CASRDVNEQFF; DNA: TGTGCCAGCAGGGACGTCAATGAGCAGTTCTTC
V: TRBV16; J: TRBJ2-3; D: NA; size: many; CDR3: CASSQSGHKQYF; DNA: TGTGCCAGCAGCCAATCGGGACACAAGCAGTATTTT
V: TRBV5-1; J: TRBJ2-3; D: NA; size: NA; CDR3: CASSTPNTDTQYF; DNA: TGCGCCAGCAGCACCCCTAACACAGATACGCAGTATTTT